This TCR beta chain was captured by sequencing in a study of T cell repertoires in cytomegalovirus infection. Study findings and constraints: Summed frequency of shared TCR beta families picked out CMV carriers who also had the relevant HLA.

The germline V gene has CDR1 LNHDA and CDR2 SQIVND (reference sequence). Trimming cost V 7 bases and J 5 bases; bases outside gene matches: 10. This CDR3 contains 14 residues. This clonotype occurred many times. Its matching antigen is unknown. Each CDR3 protein gets one entry after TCRdb re-called the reads with MiXCR. The sample shows 290,000 or so distinct CDR3 sequences, about 9.2% of them seen only once. This TCR came from a human donor in good health (CMV status not recorded). Some clones in this sample may be carry-over from other donors' samples. V gene TRBV19 combines with J gene TRBJ2-7; 8 nucleotides align to TRBD1. Sequences were obtained from PBMCs. The CDR3 region has the DNA TGTGCCAGTAACTCCGGGACAGGTTCCCACGAGCAGTACTTC. This codes for CASNSGTGSHEQYF.